A selection of T cell receptor beta chains follows, all from one sample in a study of beta chain features in type 1 diabetes. Here immunoSEQ multiplex PCR was the method, and the copy in TCRdb shows in-frame clones only, minus some. The repertoire holds a few hundred thousand clones, with around 21% as singletons. The sample was naive CD4+ T cells from blood. Receptors originate from a woman aged 40-49 years with type 1 diabetes. The CDR3 runs from the conserved cysteine through the conserved F or W. Fields, in order: J gene, D gene, V gene, CDR3 protein. The D gene is left open where the match is weak.

TRBJ2-5	TRBD1	TRBV27	CASSRTRDRQETQYF
TRBJ1-5	.	TRBV2	CASSSASIGNQPQHF
TRBJ1-4	.	TRBV30	CAWNRGVGEKLFF
TRBJ2-3	.	TRBV7-2	CASSLGAGRNTDTQYF
TRBJ2-4	TRBD1	TRBV28	CASSPGQVINIQYF
TRBJ1-5	TRBD1	TRBV5-6	CASSSGQGWNQPQHF
TRBJ1-5	.	TRBV5-1	CASSYTSGEAQHF
TRBJ1-1	.	TRBV29-1	CSVDNQEGTAFF
TRBJ1-1	.	TRBV15	CATSRERLPNTEAFF
TRBJ2-5	TRBD2	TRBV4-3	CASSQDTGTSGKETQYF
TRBJ1-1	.	TRBV5-1	CASSLGGNTEAFF
TRBJ1-1	.	TRBV2	CASSAWTLNTEAFF
TRBJ2-1	.	TRBV15	CATSSPALIRDEQFF
TRBJ2-1	TRBD2	TRBV6-1	CASSEGFRLAGYNEQFF
TRBJ1-1	.	TRBV29-1	CSVQSITEAFF
TRBJ2-7	.	TRBV6-1	CASSLLSYEQYF
TRBJ2-3	.	TRBV7-8	CASSSLTDTQYF
TRBJ2-1	TRBD2	TRBV6-6	CASSTIAGGWNEQFF
TRBJ1-1	.	TRBV11-2	CASSLSWATQAFF
TRBJ2-1	.	TRBV29-1	CSVASGNEQFF
TRBJ2-7	.	TRBV9	CASSVGTASYEQYF
TRBJ2-1	.	TRBV18	CASSPRGIAYNEQFF
TRBJ2-5	.	TRBV7-2	CASSSGTGPQETQYF
TRBJ1-1	TRBD1	TRBV2	CASSPDRANTEAFF
TRBJ2-5	.	TRBV7-3	CASSFGNQETQYF
TRBJ1-1	.	TRBV29-1	CSVADRTNTEAFF
TRBJ2-5	TRBD1	TRBV4-3	CASSRWGQGVSETQYF
TRBJ1-2	.	TRBV6-5	CASRRGINYGYTF
TRBJ1-6	.	TRBV7-9	CASSLGPGRSSPLHF